This T cell receptor beta chain was recovered during a study of blood T cell repertoires in COVID-19 (dated by TCRdb to about 2020). Regarding the study in general: Collaborator samples came from the United States, Italy and Spain and covered acute and convalescent phases of COVID-19. The prospective study material was composed of cDNA or gDNA derived from T cells, B-cell-depleted T cells, or PBMCs. The repertoires were released in a freely available public database intended as a resource for research on the immune response to SARS-CoV-2. HLA class I and class II types, where available, came from metadata supplied by the sample provider rather than from assay-based typing. Nearly every sample came with metadata listing a de-identified subject ID, COVID-19 status, age in years and sex. Deeply sampled blood TCRbeta repertoires from subjects exposed to, actively infected with, or recovered from COVID-19 were included in the dataset. Samples came from the ongoing ImmuneRACE study (first 160 participants) plus 1,254 subjects from 6 global collaborators.

TCRbeta CDR3 regions were amplified from genomic DNA using the immunoSEQ Assay, a bias-controlled multiplex PCR. Under the source paper's analysis protocol: Nucleated cell counts per sample were estimated from amplification of reference gene primers within the assay. To quantify the absolute abundance of each unique TCRbeta CDR3 rearrangement, sequence reads were collapsed and filtered. For each sample, productive Simpson clonality was calculated as the square root of Simpson's diversity index across productive rearrangements. The immuneACCESS repertoire file appears here via TCRdb, limited to in-frame rearrangements. These files lack a portion of the clones; in checked studies, under half of the deficit traces to unresolved V genes, and the cause of the others is not known. V, J and clone size are taken as reported in that table, and D and trimming were inferred from the DNA itself. The sample yields tens of thousands of clones; roughly four fifths were counted once. The ten largest clones take up 6% to 7.5% of the sample.

The full study reports these points: How much clinical and demographic metadata was included differed by source and by participant, and the metadata was provided uncurated.

Via the germline V gene, CDR1 is SGHRS and CDR2 YFSETQ. From the cysteine up to the phenylalanine, the CDR3 has a length of 13 residues. The kept DNA is CDR3 alone, 39 bases in frame from the first base. V lost 7 bases and J lost 5 bases, and the count of bases not matched to a germline gene is 6. A word on this clone: No antigen is known for it. There are no base qualities to consult, and no much larger clone falls within one base.

Whole blood was collected in K2EDTA tubes by collaborating institutions according to the institutions' own protocols. For TCRbeta analysis, collaborators shipped samples in one of three forms: frozen whole blood, isolated PBMCs, or DNA extracted from either of those sample types. The chain couples TRBV5-1 to TRBJ2-5; TRBD1 fits 9 bases in the junction. Sequenced input: peripheral blood. This clonotype was obtained from a man aged 55-75 years with active COVID-19. The CDR3 protein: CASDPGQGETQYF. The bases are TGCGCCAGCGATCCGGGACAGGGCGAGACCCAGTACTTC.